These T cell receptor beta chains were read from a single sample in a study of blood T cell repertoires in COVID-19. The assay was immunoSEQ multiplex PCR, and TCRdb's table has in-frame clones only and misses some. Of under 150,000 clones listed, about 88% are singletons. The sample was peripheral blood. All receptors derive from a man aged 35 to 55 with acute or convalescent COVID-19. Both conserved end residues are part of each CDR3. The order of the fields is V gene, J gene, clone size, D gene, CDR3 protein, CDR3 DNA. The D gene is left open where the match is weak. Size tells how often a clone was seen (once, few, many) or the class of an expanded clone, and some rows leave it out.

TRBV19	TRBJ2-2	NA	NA	CASSRIARVGTGELFF	TGTGCCAGTAGTAGGATAGCCAGGGTGGGCACCGGGGAGCTGTTTTTT
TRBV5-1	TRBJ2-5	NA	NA	CASSLFRQETQYF	TGCGCCAGCAGCTTGTTCAGACAAGAGACCCAGTACTTC
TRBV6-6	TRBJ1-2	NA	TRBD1	CASSLGQPYGYTF	TGTGCCAGCAGTCTGGGACAGCCCTATGGCTACACCTTC
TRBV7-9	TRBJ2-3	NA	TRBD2	CASSFPLAGGPTDTQYF	TGTGCCAGCAGCTTCCCATTAGCGGGGGGACCTACAGATACGCAGTATTTT
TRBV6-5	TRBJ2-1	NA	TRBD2	CASSIVPSGGTEQFF	TGTGCCAGCAGTATTGTCCCTAGCGGGGGTACTGAGCAGTTCTTC
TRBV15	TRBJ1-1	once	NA	CATREVNTEAFF	TGTGCCACCAGGGAGGTGAACACTGAAGCTTTCTTT
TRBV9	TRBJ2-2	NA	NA	CASSVLGNTGELFF	TGTGCCAGCAGCGTACTAGGGAACACCGGGGAGCTGTTTTTT
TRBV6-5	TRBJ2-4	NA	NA	CASSLSWGPENIQYF	TGTGCCAGCAGCTTGTCATGGGGCCCCGAAAACATTCAGTACTTC
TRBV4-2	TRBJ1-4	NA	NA	CASSQSAGVANEKLFF	TGTGCCAGCAGCCAATCCGCAGGGGTAGCTAATGAAAAACTGTTTTTT
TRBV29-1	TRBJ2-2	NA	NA	CSVLGDAVTGELFF	TGCAGCGTTCTAGGGGATGCGGTCACCGGGGAGCTGTTTTTT
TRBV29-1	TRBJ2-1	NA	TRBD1	CSVEHPWDRARFF	TGCAGCGTTGAACACCCCTGGGACAGGGCCCGGTTCTTC
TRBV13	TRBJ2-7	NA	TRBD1	CASSLGGTGIHEQYF	TGTGCCAGCAGCTTAGGCGGGACAGGGATCCACGAGCAGTACTTC
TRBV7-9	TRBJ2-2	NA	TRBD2	CASSSPSGGAFGGELFF	TGTGCCAGCAGCTCACCTAGCGGGGGGGCTTTTGGCGGGGAGCTGTTTTTT
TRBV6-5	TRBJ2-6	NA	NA	CASSPDWAGANVLTF	TGTGCCAGCAGCCCGGACTGGGCGGGGGCCAACGTCCTGACTTTC
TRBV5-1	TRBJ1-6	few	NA	CASSLEGDSPLHF	TGCGCCAGCAGCTTGGAGGGGGATTCACCCCTCCACTTT
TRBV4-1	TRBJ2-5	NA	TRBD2	CASSQKAAPGLAGETQYF	TGCGCCAGCAGCCAAAAAGCTGCCCCGGGACTAGCGGGGGAGACCCAGTACTTC
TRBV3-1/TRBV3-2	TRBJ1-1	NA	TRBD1	CASSPGTGENTEAFF	TGTGCCAGCAGCCCCGGGACAGGAGAGAACACTGAAGCTTTCTTT
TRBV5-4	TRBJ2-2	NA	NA	CASSLDGGHNTGELFF	TGTGCCAGCAGCTTGGACGGGGGGCATAACACCGGGGAGCTGTTTTTT
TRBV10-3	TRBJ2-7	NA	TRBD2	CAISGAPRLAGVSYEQYF	TGTGCCATCAGTGGGGCCCCCCGTTTAGCGGGGGTATCCTACGAGCAGTACTTC
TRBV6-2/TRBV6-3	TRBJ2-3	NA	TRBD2	CASSYEWLAGGTDTQYF	TGTGCCAGCAGTTACGAGTGGCTAGCGGGGGGCACAGATACGCAGTATTTT
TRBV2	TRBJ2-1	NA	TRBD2	CASSEFSTHSFSGEYNEQFF	TGTGCCAGCAGTGAATTCTCTACCCATTCCTTTAGCGGGGAGTACAATGAGCAGTTCTTC
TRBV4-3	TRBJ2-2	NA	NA	CASSQEGLRRNTGELFF	TGCGCCAGCAGCCAAGAAGGACTACGCCGCAACACCGGGGAGCTGTTTTTT
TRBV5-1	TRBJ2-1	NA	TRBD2	CASSYQTGGNEQFF	TGCGCCAGCAGCTACCAAACCGGGGGGAATGAGCAGTTCTTC
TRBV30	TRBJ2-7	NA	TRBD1	CAWSAGPTGDTYEQYF	TGTGCCTGGAGTGCCGGGCCGACAGGGGATACCTACGAGCAGTACTTC